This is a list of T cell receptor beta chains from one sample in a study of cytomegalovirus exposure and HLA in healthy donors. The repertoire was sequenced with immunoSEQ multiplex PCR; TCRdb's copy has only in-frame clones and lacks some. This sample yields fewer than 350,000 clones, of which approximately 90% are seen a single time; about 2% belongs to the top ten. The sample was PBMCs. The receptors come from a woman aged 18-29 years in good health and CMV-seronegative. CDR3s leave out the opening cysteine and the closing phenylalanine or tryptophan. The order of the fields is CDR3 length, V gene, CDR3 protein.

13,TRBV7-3,ASSLMGGVRDEQY
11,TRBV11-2,ASSLNSGETQY
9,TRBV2,ASRRMEPLH
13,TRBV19,ASSTQQGIGYGYT
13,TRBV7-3,ASSLQPSTYNEQF
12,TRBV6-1,ASSESYPNTEAF
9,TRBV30,AWSALRELF
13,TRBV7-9,DSSLSGTGGSPLH
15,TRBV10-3,AISESTLSGGQEKLF
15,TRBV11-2,ASSALRGRKGGTEAF
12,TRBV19,ASSIDQAYNEQF